The 11 T cell receptor beta chains reported below all come from one sample, sequenced in a study of T cell changes during pregnancy in multiple sclerosis. Measured with immunoSEQ multiplex PCR; TCRdb has only the in-frame clones, and not every one. The table records 45,000 to 60,000 clones, approximately 91% of them present only once. Here the sequenced sample was peripheral blood, taken after pregnancy. These receptors were taken from a female donor in good health, enrolled as a control in a pregnancy study.

The V and J genes are TRBV6-6 and TRBJ1-2; unclear D gene. V was trimmed by 6 bases and J by 8 bases, leaving 16 bases between them. This CDR3 has 13 amino acids. The germline gives CDR1 MNHNY, CDR2 SVGAGI (reference sequence). The CDR3 coding sequence is TGTGCCAGCAGCCCGGGCGGGCCCGGAGGCTACACCTTC. This encodes CASSPGGPGGYTF.

The chain recombines TRBV27 with TRBJ2-7, with 13 positions matching TRBD2. The V gene end was trimmed by 5 bases and the J gene end by 6 bases; junction bases not matched to a gene: 4. Looked up from germline, CDR1 is MNHEY and CDR2 is SMNVEV (reference sequence). The length of the CDR3 is 14 residues. The CDR3 bases are TGTGCCAGCAGTCCGGGACTAGCGGGACCCGAGCAGTACTTC. Its translation: CASSPGLAGPEQYF.

The chain recombines TRBV5-1 with TRBJ2-7; 7 bases fit TRBD1. V was pared by 4 bases and J by 5 bases, with 12 bases of the junction left unmatched. This CDR3 is 15 amino acids long. Germline CDR1 and CDR2: SGHRS and YFSETQ. Here the CDR3 reads CASSALGQRLNEQYF. For the CDR3, the DNA is TGCGCCAGCAGCGCGTTGGGACAGCGTCTAAACGAGCAGTACTTC.

The chain couples TRBV6-6 to TRBJ2-5, with 9 bases lining up with TRBD1. The CDR3 loop spans 13 amino acids. The V gene's germline CDR1 is MNHNY and CDR2 SVGAGI (reference sequence). The junction had 6 bases not matched to a gene; V was cut back by 4 bases and J by 9 bases. CDR3: CASSSGTGRPQYF. The CDR3 coding sequence is TGTGCCAGCAGTTCCGGGACAGGGAGGCCCCAGTACTTC.

The chain uses TRBV5-6 and TRBJ1-2, with a weak D call TRBD1 (5 bases). Germline values: CDR1 SGHDT, CDR2 YYEEEE. The CDR3 totals 16 residues. Trimming took off 4 bases at V and 3 bases at J, with 19 bases between the two ends. The CDR3 spells CASSRISRVSDYGYTF. The CDR3 coding sequence is TGTGCCAGCAGCCGAATTTCCAGGGTCTCCGACTATGGCTACACCTTC.

The V gene is TRBV7-8, the J gene TRBJ2-2, with 10 bases fitting TRBD2. J was trimmed by 6 bases and V by 4 bases; bases with no gene match: 5. CDR1 is SGHVS, CDR2 FQNEAQ, per germline. CDR3 size: 15 residues. Written as DNA, the CDR3 is TGTGCCAGCAGCTCCCCTAGCGGGAGCCCCGGGGAGCTGTTTTTT. It encodes CASSSPSGSPGELFF.

CDR3 coding DNA: TGTGCCAGCAGCTTAGCGCAGTCTACTAGCGGGAGGTACAATGAGCAGTTCTTC. This codes for CASSLAQSTSGRYNEQFF. The chain has TRBV7-9 and TRBJ2-1, with 12 bases aligning to TRBD2. Germline CDR1 and CDR2: SEHNR and FQNEAQ (reference sequence). The J segment lost 4 bases and the V segment lost 0 bases, leaving 7 bases of the junction unmatched. This CDR3 comprises 18 residues. Combining the CDR3 with reference TRBV7-9 and TRBJ2-1 gives the whole variable domain DTGVSQNPRHKITKRGQNVTFRCDPISEHNRLYWYRQTLGQGPEFLTYFQNEAQLEKSRLLSDRFSAERPKGSFSTLEIQRTEQGDSAMYLCASSLAQSTSGRYNEQFFGPGTRLTVL.

J is TRBJ2-3 and V is TRBV11-2, with 13 bases matching TRBD2. Trimming at V came to 1 base and at J to 3 bases, leaving 10 bases not matched to a gene. Germline V gene data show CDR1 as SGHAT and CDR2 as FQNNGV. The CDR3 covers 19 residues. CDR3 sequence: CASSLVGGLAGAKTDTQYF. The CDR3 DNA reads as TGTGCCAGCAGCTTAGTGGGAGGACTAGCGGGAGCAAAAACAGATACGCAGTATTTT.

The genes are TRBV4-1 and TRBJ1-3, with 8 positions matching TRBD1. CDR3 length: 17 residues. V trimming: 1 base; J trimming: 2 bases; junction bases outside the gene matches: 7. Germline CDR1 and CDR2: MGHRA and YSYEKL. The CDR3 DNA follows: TGCGCCAGCAGCCAAGTCCCCAGGGGGCTTGCTGGAAACACCATATATTTT. Its protein product is CASSQVPRGLAGNTIYF.

This chain joins TRBV6-6 and TRBJ2-1; 8 bases line up with TRBD2. This CDR3 has 16 residues. Losses at the gene ends were 5 bases for V and 0 bases for J; bases not matched to a gene: 6. Looked up from germline, CDR1 is MNHNY and CDR2 is SVGAGI (reference sequence). CDR3 nucleotides: TGTGCCAGCAGTACCTATAGCGGGATCTCCTACAATGAGCAGTTCTTC. Protein product: CASSTYSGISYNEQFF.

This chain links TRBV7-2 with TRBJ1-2; the match to TRBD1 covers 9 bases. Germline values: CDR1 SGHTA, CDR2 FQGNSA. Trimming took 4 bases from V and 4 from J; bases not matched to a gene: 4. The CDR3 sequence is 14 residues long. In DNA, the CDR3 is TGTGCCAGCAGCTCCGGGACAGGGCTCTATGGCTACACCTTC. It codes for CASSSGTGLYGYTF.